This entry lists 26 T cell receptor beta chains sequenced from one sample in a study of T cell responses to AZD1222 COVID-19 vaccine. Only in-frame clones appear in the TCRdb table, and some are missing; sequencing was by immunoSEQ multiplex PCR. Of roughly 180,000 clones detected, about 89% appear once; the ten largest clones hold approximately 1.8%. The starting material was peripheral blood, obtained 28 days after the second AZD1222 dose. These receptor sequences come from an adult who received the AZD1222 COVID-19 vaccine.

This chain connects TRBV18 to TRBJ2-7, with D possibly called TRBD1 or TRBD2 (5 bases each). The CDR3 covers 16 residues. V lost 1 base to trimming and J lost 4 bases, with 17 bases between them. Germline V gene lookup returns CDR1 KGHSH and CDR2 LQKENI. CDR3: CASSPRPGRSAYEQYF. In DNA, the CDR3 is TGTGCCAGCTCACCACGCCCGGGACGGTCCGCGTACGAGCAGTACTTC.

This clone was recorded only once. The chain couples TRBV7-6 to TRBJ2-7; 13 bases line up with TRBD2. V was pared by 1 base and J by 7 bases, with 10 bases of the junction left unmatched. The CDR3 is made up of 17 amino acids. Germline CDR1 SGHVS, CDR2 FNYEAQ. CDR3 sequence (DNA): TGTGCCAGCAGCTTAGGGCTACTAGCGGGAGGGCCAATTGAGCAGTACTTC. Protein sequence: CASSLGLLAGGPIEQYF.

This chain joins TRBV15 and TRBJ1-5; D is uncertain. Germline V lookup: CDR1 LNHNV, CDR2 YYDKDF (reference sequence). This CDR3 is built from 14 residues. Trimming pared 5 bases from V and 9 bases from J, leaving 17 bases between. Written as DNA, the CDR3 is TGTGCCACCAGCGTCGGGATCTCTAATAGGCCCCAGCATTTT. This sequence encodes CATSVGISNRPQHF.

The chain couples TRBV6-5 to TRBJ2-7; D unresolved. The CDR3 loop spans 14 amino acids. CDR1 MNHEY and CDR2 SVGAGI come from the germline V gene. V lost 0 bases and J 2 bases, leaving 8 bases between the germline ends. Here the CDR3 reads CASSYSSKPYEQYF. DNA of the CDR3: TGTGCCAGCAGTTACTCCTCAAAGCCCTACGAGCAGTACTTC.

The gene calls are TRBV4-2 and TRBJ1-2; TRBD1 might be the D (5 bases). V lost 1 base, J lost 4 bases, and 16 bases lay in between. Germline-derived CDR1 and CDR2 are LGHNA and YNFKEQ. The CDR3 is made up of 16 amino acids. The CDR3 protein is CASSQVTTALPYGYTF. The CDR3 nucleotides read TGTGCCAGCAGCCAAGTGACGACAGCTCTACCCTATGGCTACACCTTC.

V is TRBV19 and J is TRBJ2-2; no reliable D call. V lost 3 bases, J lost 2 bases, and 10 bases lay in between. This CDR3 region has 15 residues. In germline, CDR1 is LNHDA, CDR2 SQIVND (reference sequence). Written as DNA, the CDR3 is TGTGCCAGTAGTATCGGGCAGCTTAACACCGGGGAGCTGTTTTTT. It encodes CASSIGQLNTGELFF.

J is TRBJ2-7 and V is TRBV18; 13 bases are a match to TRBD2. The CDR3 consists of 16 residues. V trimming: 1 base; J trimming: 5 bases; junction bases outside the gene matches: 5. CDR1 is KGHSH, CDR2 LQKENI, per germline. Written as DNA, the CDR3 is TGTGCCAGCTCACCACGGACTAGCGGGAGCGGGAACGAGCAGTACTTC. It translates to CASSPRTSGSGNEQYF.

This clone has just one count. V and J are TRBV6-5 and TRBJ1-5; a weak D match, TRBD1 (5 bases). Germline CDR1 MNHEY, CDR2 SVGAGI. The V end lost 0 bases, the J end lost 3 bases, and 12 bases lay between the germline ends. This CDR3 contains 16 residues. The CDR3: CASSYSSGGYNQPQHF. The CDR3 region has the DNA TGTGCCAGCAGTTACTCGAGTGGGGGATACAATCAGCCCCAGCATTTT.

V usage is TRBV3-1 (or the pseudogene TRBV3-2) and J usage is TRBJ2-5; 10 bases fit TRBD2. Germline CDR1 and CDR2: LGHDT and YNNKEL (reference sequence). V lost 2 bases and J lost 8; bases outside the gene matches: 2. The CDR3 runs to 13 residues. The CDR3 reads CASSQSSGRTQYF. CDR3 sequence (DNA): TGTGCCAGCAGCCAATCTAGCGGGAGAACCCAGTACTTC.

The rearrangement links TRBV2 to TRBJ2-2; tentative D call: TRBD1 (7 bases). This CDR3 spans 16 amino acids. The ends were cut back, 6 bases at V and 1 base at J, with 15 bases in the middle. Germline CDR1 reads SNHLY; CDR2 reads FYNNEI. The CDR3 spells CASRQGGTVNTGELFF. The CDR3 DNA reads TGTGCCAGCAGACAAGGAGGGACAGTGAACACCGGGGAGCTGTTTTTT. The whole variable domain, remainder taken from reference TRBV2 and TRBJ2-2, is EPEVTQTPSHQVTQMGQEVILRCVPISNHLYFYWYRQILGQKVEFLVSFYNNEISEKSEIFDDQFSVERPDGSNFTLKIRSTKLEDSAMYFCASRQGGTVNTGELFFGEGSRLTVL.

This sequence joins TRBV19 and TRBJ1-5; 8 bases map to TRBD1. The CDR3 sequence is 19 residues long. J gave up 0 bases and V 4 bases, and 14 bases lay outside the gene matches. Germline V gives CDR1 LNHDA, CDR2 SQIVND (reference sequence). CDR3 sequence reads: CASSNTRGRTSYSNQPQHF. The DNA for the CDR3 is TGTGCCAGTAGTAATACCAGGGGGCGAACGAGCTATAGCAATCAGCCCCAGCATTTT.

V and J are TRBV6-1 and TRBJ1-5, with 8 positions matching TRBD1. Germline values: CDR1 MNHNS, CDR2 SASEGT. J was trimmed by 2 bases and V by 2 bases; bases with no gene match: 2. The CDR3 loop spans 15 amino acids. The CDR3 loop reads CASSETGGGNQPQHF. The CDR3 DNA reads TGTGCCAGCAGTGAAACAGGGGGTGGCAATCAGCCCCAGCATTTT.

The chain is built from TRBV19 and TRBJ2-1, with D hard to call. The germline CDR1 and CDR2 sequences are LNHDA and SQIVND (reference sequence). The V end was cut by 4 bases, the J end by 3 bases, with 4 bases between. The CDR3 is 12 amino acids. The CDR3, as DNA: TGTGCCAGTAGTAATAACTACAATGAGCAGTTCTTC. This encodes CASSNNYNEQFF.

This chain connects TRBV5-1 to TRBJ2-3, with D uncertain. The V end was cut by 1 base, the J end by 5 bases, with 5 bases between. Germline CDR1 and CDR2: SGHRS and YFSETQ. This CDR3 spans 12 amino acids. The CDR3 loop is CASSLPQDTQYF. DNA of the CDR3: TGCGCCAGCAGCTTGCCTCAAGATACGCAGTATTTT.

The J gene is TRBJ1-1, the V gene TRBV11-1; a possible D gene is TRBD1 (5 bases). Per germline, CDR1 SGHAT and CDR2 FQDESV (reference sequence). This CDR3 has 13 amino acids. V lost 8 bases and J 10 bases, leaving 20 bases between the germline ends. CDR3 coding DNA: TGTGCCAGCGGCCGGGACGACGTGTTGTCAGCTTTCTTT. Amino acid sequence: CASGRDDVLSAFF. Complete variable domain (other parts from reference TRBV11-1 and TRBJ1-1): EAEVAQSPRYKITEKSQAVAFWCDPISGHATLYWYRQILGQGPELLVQFQDESVVDDSQLPKDRFSAERLKGVDSTLKIQPAELGDSAMYLCASGRDDVLSAFFGQGTRLTVV.

The chain combines TRBV18 with TRBJ1-2, with 7 bases that match TRBD1. The V gene end was trimmed by 3 bases and the J gene end by 10 bases; junction bases not matched to a gene: 8. Germline V gene sequence: CDR1 KGHSH, CDR2 LQKENI. This CDR3 has 13 residues. CDR3 sequence reads: CASSPGRGHVYTF. CDR3 DNA: TGTGCCAGCTCACCCGGAAGGGGGCATGTCTACACCTTC.

The CDR3 region is CATGLEQYF. Here the CDR3 DNA reads TGTGCTACAGGCCTCGAGCAGTACTTC. This chain links TRBV28 with TRBJ2-7; weak D call: TRBD1 (5 bases). Germline loops: CDR1 MDHEN, CDR2 SYDVKM. The CDR3 runs 9 residues.

The chain has TRBV6-5 and TRBJ2-1; weak D call: TRBD2 (5 bases). The CDR3 covers 13 residues. The V gene lost 5 bases and the J gene lost 7 bases, with 12 bases spanning the gap. Germline V CDR1 and CDR2: MNHEY, SVGAGI. CDR3 in DNA: TGTGCCAGCAGTCTACCCCCGGGGAATGAGCAGTTCTTC. Its translation: CASSLPPGNEQFF.

The chain joins TRBV12-3 or TRBV12-4 to TRBJ1-6; 9 nucleotides align to TRBD1. This CDR3 has 13 residues. V lost 5 bases and J lost 10; bases outside the gene matches: 3. The CDR3 here is CASSRDRESPLHF. In DNA, the CDR3 is TGTGCCAGCAGTCGGGACAGGGAATCACCCCTCCACTTT.

The chain has TRBV3-1 (or the pseudogene TRBV3-2) and TRBJ2-1, with a weak D call TRBD1 (6 bases). From germline, CDR1 is LGHDT and CDR2 YNNKEL (reference sequence). This CDR3 is built from 13 residues. V was pared by 3 bases and J by 9 bases, with 12 bases between. This CDR3 is CASSQGAQGEQFF. The CDR3 region has the DNA TGTGCCAGCAGCCAGGGGGCGCAGGGTGAGCAGTTCTTC.

V gene TRBV7-3 combines with J gene TRBJ1-6; TRBD1 is a possible D gene (6 bases). Trimming left V 5 bases short and J 7 bases short, with 15 bases between. This CDR3 has 15 residues. Germline V lookup: CDR1 SGHTA, CDR2 FQGTGA. The CDR3 loop is CASSPGEFRNSPLHF. Here the CDR3 DNA reads TGTGCCAGCAGCCCAGGGGAATTTCGGAATTCACCCCTCCACTTT.

CDR3 bases: TGTGCCAGCAGCTTAGCGCCAGGGGGCGTAGTCTCACCCCTCCACTTT. It codes for CASSLAPGGVVSPLHF. The chain employs TRBV7-2 and TRBJ1-6, with TRBD1 matching over 8 bases. Germline V gene sequence: CDR1 SGHTA, CDR2 FQGNSA. There are 16 residues in the CDR3. The trim removed 0 bases at V and 10 bases at J, leaving 8 bases unmatched. The full variable domain, with the rest looked up from reference TRBV7-2 and TRBJ1-6, is GAGVSQSPSNKVTEKGKDVELRCDPISGHTALYWYRQSLGQGLEFLIYFQGNSAPDKSGLPSDRFSAERTGGSVSTLTIQRTQQEDSAVYLCASSLAPGGVVSPLHFGNGTRLTVT.

This sequence joins TRBV2 and TRBJ1-1; 8 nucleotides agree with TRBD1. CDR1 is SNHLY and CDR2 is FYNNEI in the germline V gene. V was clipped by 6 bases and J by 5 bases; unmatched bases: 11. This CDR3 region has 15 residues. This chain's CDR3 is CASRILGTGPTEAFF. The CDR3 DNA sequence: TGTGCCAGCAGGATCTTGGGGACAGGTCCAACTGAAGCTTTCTTT.

J is TRBJ1-1 and V is TRBV3-1 (or the pseudogene TRBV3-2), with 7 bases lining up with TRBD1. The CDR3 length is 17 residues. Germline CDR1 is LGHDT and CDR2 is YNNKEL (reference sequence). Trimming at V came to 4 bases and at J to 2 bases, leaving 13 bases not matched to a gene. The CDR3 nucleotides read TGTGCCAGCAGCCCTCGTAGCAGGGGGGACCGAAACACTGAAGCTTTCTTT. Translating gives CASSPRSRGDRNTEAFF.

The rearrangement joins TRBV6-2 or TRBV6-3 to TRBJ2-5; 8 nucleotides line up with TRBD2. The CDR3 length is 14 residues. Losses at the gene ends were 5 bases for V and 6 bases for J; bases not matched to a gene: 8. Germline V CDR1 and CDR2: MNHEY, SVGEGT. CDR3 coding DNA: TGTGCCAGCAGTCCCGGGGGGGCCGGGAAGACCCAGTACTTC. Amino acids: CASSPGGAGKTQYF.

This CDR3 reads CASSYSGSVVEDTQYF. The CDR3 region has the DNA TGTGCCAGCAGTTACTCGGGTAGCGTGGTTGAGGATACGCAGTATTTT. The chain employs TRBV6-5 and TRBJ2-3, with TRBD2 as a possible D gene (5 bases). This CDR3 is built from 16 residues. The germline V gene encodes CDR1 MNHEY and CDR2 SVGAGI. V lost 0 bases to trimming and J lost 6 bases, with 16 bases between them.